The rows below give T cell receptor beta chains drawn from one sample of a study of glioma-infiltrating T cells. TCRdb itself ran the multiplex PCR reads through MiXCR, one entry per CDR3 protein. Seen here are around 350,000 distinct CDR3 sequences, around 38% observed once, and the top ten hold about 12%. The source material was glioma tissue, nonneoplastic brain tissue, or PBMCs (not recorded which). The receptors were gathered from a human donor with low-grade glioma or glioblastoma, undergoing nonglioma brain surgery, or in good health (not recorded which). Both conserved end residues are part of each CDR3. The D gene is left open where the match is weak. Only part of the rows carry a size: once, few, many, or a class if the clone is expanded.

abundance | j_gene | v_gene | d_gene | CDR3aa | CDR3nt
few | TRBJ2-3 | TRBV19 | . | CASSIGRRLDTQYF | TGTGCCAGTAGTATAGGCCGGAGGTTAGATACGCAGTATTTT
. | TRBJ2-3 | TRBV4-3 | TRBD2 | CASSQGLASADTQYF | TGCGCCAGCAGCCAGGGACTAGCTTCCGCAGATACGCAGTATTTT
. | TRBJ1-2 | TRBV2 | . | CASSERKIGGHTF | TGTGCCAGCAGTGAGAGAAAGATAGGCGGCCACACCTTC
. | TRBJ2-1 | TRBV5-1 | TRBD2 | CASSLGGTSEFYNEQFF | TGCGCCAGCAGCTTGGGTGGGACTAGCGAGTTCTACAATGAGCAGTTCTTC
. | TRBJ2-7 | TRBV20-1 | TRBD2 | CSNKRTSGTTYEQYF | TGCAGTAACAAACGGACTAGCGGGACCACCTACGAGCAGTACTTC
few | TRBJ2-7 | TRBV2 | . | CATSGVPYEQYF | TGTGCCACCTCAGGGGTCCCCTACGAGCAGTACTTC
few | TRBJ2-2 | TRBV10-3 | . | CAISDRVENTGELFF | TGTGCCATCAGTGACAGGGTGGAAAACACCGGGGAGCTGTTTTTT
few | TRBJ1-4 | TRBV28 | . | CASNSLGRSNEKLFF | TGTGCCAGCAATAGTCTCGGACGGAGTAATGAAAAACTGTTTTTT
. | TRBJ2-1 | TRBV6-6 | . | CASRYATDSRGNNEQFF | TGTGCCAGCAGATACGCGACGGACTCCCGCGGGAACAATGAGCAGTTCTTC
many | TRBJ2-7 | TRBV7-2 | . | CASSLVAYEQYF | TGTGCCAGCAGCTTAGTGGCCTACGAGCAGTACTTC
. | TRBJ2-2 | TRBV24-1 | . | CATSDLTRGTGELFF | TGTGCCACCAGTGATTTGACTCGTGGAACCGGGGAGCTGTTTTTT
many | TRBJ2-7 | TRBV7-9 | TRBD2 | CAITRRTSGTISYEQYF | TGTGCCATCACTCGTCGGACTAGCGGGACTATCTCCTACGAGCAGTACTTC
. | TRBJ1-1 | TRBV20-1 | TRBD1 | CSAGEADRGNTEAFF | TGCAGTGCTGGAGAGGCGGACAGGGGGAACACTGAAGCTTTCTTT
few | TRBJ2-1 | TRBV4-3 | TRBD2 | CASSQDSGRAWGEQFF | TGCGCCAGCAGCCAAGACAGCGGGAGGGCCTGGGGTGAGCAGTTCTTC
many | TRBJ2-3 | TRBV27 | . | CASSSERPTDTQYF | TGTGCCAGCAGTTCAGAGCGGCCCACAGATACGCAGTATTTT
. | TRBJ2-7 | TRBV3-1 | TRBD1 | CASSQVGTGKYEQYF | TGTGCCAGCAGCCAAGTAGGGACAGGGAAGTACGAGCAGTACTTC